The subject of this entry is one T cell receptor beta chain. This clonotype appeared a few times. Its recognized antigen is unknown. No base-level quality is on record; no much larger clone is a single base apart. The data were taken from a study of blood T cells in healthy people across ages (dated by TCRdb to 2013 to 2016). Concerning the study at large: In model experiments, template switching captured roughly one uniquely barcoded TCR beta cDNA molecule for every two T cells. Using deep sequencing normalized with unique cDNA molecular identifiers, the study measured how TCR beta repertoire diversity changes with age. The donors were split into four age groups: young (average 16 years), middle-aged (over 35), aged (more than 60) and long-lived (approximately 80). To avoid experimental bias, donors of different ages were randomly spread across the sequencing lanes. For two donors (one aged 18 to 29 and one aged 80 or older), the study analyzed two additional independent replicas of 1 million unique cDNA reads from the same blood draw.

Study-wide conclusions, independent of this receptor: The long-lived group showed more naive CD4+ T cells, fewer expanded clones and increased TCR diversity than the aged group, suggesting age selection. Donor CMV infection status was unknown, potentially confounding age-related changes in expanded clonotypes. Bulk unsorted PBMC profiling prevented conclusive comparison of naive and antigen-experienced compartments. Observed TCR beta diversity correlated strongly with the percentage of naive T cells measured by flow cytometry. Observed TCR beta diversity per million T cells fell roughly linearly with age, and a significant reduction was already apparent by age approximately 40. Estimates of total diversity based on one million sequenced T cells were considered lower bounds and underestimates.

The roughly 39 donors, aged roughly 6 to 95 years, were systemically healthy Caucasian individuals from Russia. Each donor gave 8 to 10 milliliters of peripheral blood, collected into EDTA-treated Vacutainer tubes. Ficoll-Paque density-gradient centrifugation was used to isolate PBMCs, with at least 6.5 million per sample. Total RNA, at least 5 micrograms per sample, was extracted from PBMCs with Trizol reagent. For every donor, an aliquot of PBMCs went through flow cytometry to measure the percentages of naive CD45RAhigh/CD27high T cells. The library was produced with 5' RACE. The sequencing machine was an Illumina HiSeq 2500. A second PCR of about 6 to 12 cycles was run with a J-beta primer mix and a sample-barcoded 5' primer. A template-switch 5' adaptor carrying 12 random nucleotides introduced a unique molecular identifier onto each TCR beta cDNA molecule. Each sample yielded at least 2.5 million CDR3-containing paired-end reads. All of the RNA was converted into first-strand cDNA using the Mint cDNA synthesis kit, with a TRBC-specific oligonucleotide serving as the primer. Following uracil-DNA glycosylase treatment, a first 18-cycle PCR with universal primers M1SS and BC2_uni_R was performed on all cDNA. As for the original processing: For normalization, 1 million high-quality reads, each with a distinct molecular identifier, were randomly selected from each sample. Reads sharing molecular identifiers were discarded rather than binned into consensus sequences. MiTCR, run with a Q25 quality threshold and the strictest error-elimination algorithm, handled CDR3 identification, clonotype clustering and error correction. A nonparametric unseen species model using Euler transformation provided a lower-bound estimate of total TCR beta diversity. TCRdb reran the public reads through fastp at Q25 and MiXCR, keeping productive beta chains. Each entry is one CDR3 protein sequence, shown with its most common DNA and genes. In this record, the V and J calls reflect TCRdb's handling and not the investigators' own analysis. In all, the sample holds about 1.1 million distinct CDR3 sequences, and less than 45% of those were seen once. Jointly, the top ten make up roughly 13% of the sample.

The sample was blood. The TCR originated in a man aged 18 to 30 in good health.

The sequenced DNA: TGTGCCAGCAGGCTAGGACTAGCCCGGATCGCTAGCACAGATACGCAGTATTTT. Its translation is CASRLGLARIASTDTQYF. The V and J segments used are TRBV6-2 or TRBV6-3 and TRBJ2-3; 8 bases in the junction line up with TRBD2. At the junction V is shortened by 6 bases and J by 0 bases; bases outside the gene matches: 14. Via the germline V gene, CDR1 is MNHEY and CDR2 SVGEGT. Reading from cysteine to phenylalanine, the CDR3 counts 18 amino acids. Only the CDR3 DNA stays, 54 bases, in frame from base 1.